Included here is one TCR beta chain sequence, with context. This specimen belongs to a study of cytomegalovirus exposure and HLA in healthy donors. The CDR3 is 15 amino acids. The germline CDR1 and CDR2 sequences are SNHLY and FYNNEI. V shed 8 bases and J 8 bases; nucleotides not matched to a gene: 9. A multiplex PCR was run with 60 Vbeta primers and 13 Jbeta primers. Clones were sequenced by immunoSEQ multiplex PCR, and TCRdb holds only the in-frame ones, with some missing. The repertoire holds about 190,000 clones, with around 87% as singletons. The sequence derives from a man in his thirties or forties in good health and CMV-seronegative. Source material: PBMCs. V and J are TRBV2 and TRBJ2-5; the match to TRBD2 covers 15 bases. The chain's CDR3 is CASSGLAGGWPTQYF. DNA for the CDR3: TGTGCCAGCTCGGGACTAGCGGGGGGCTGGCCCACCCAGTACTTC.